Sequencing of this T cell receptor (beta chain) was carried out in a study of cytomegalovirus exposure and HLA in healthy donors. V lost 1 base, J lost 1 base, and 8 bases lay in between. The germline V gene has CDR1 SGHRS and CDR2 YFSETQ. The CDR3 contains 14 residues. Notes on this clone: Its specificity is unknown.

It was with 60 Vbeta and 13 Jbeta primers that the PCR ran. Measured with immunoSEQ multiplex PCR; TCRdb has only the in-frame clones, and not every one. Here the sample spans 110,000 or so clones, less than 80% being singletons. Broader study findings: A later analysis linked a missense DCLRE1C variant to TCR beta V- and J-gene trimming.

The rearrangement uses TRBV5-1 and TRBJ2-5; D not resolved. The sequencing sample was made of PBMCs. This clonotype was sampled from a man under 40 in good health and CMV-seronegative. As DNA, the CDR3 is TGCGCCAGCAGCTTGTTTTCCGTCCAAGAGACCCAGTACTTC. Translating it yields CASSLFSVQETQYF.